These 10 T cell receptor beta chains originate from one sample sequenced in a study of CD8 T cells in ankylosing spondylitis. One entry per CDR3 protein results from TCRdb running MiXCR on the 5' RACE reads. This table has around 320,000 distinct CDR3 sequences, about 20% appearing once. The sample consisted of blood, either unsorted or a sorted T cell fraction (not recorded which). The receptor set was obtained from a female donor with ankylosing spondylitis or in good health (not recorded which).

The V and J genes are TRBV5-1 and TRBJ2-3, with 7 bases aligning to TRBD2. The length of the CDR3 is 17 residues. Per germline, CDR1 SGHRS and CDR2 YFSETQ. Trimming took 4 bases from V and 3 from J; bases not matched to a gene: 14. The CDR3 region has the DNA TGCGCCAGCAGCGGGCCGGGAGGTGGGGGGAGAACAGATACGCAGTATTTT. Protein product: CASSGPGGGGRTDTQYF.

The V gene is TRBV20-1, the J gene TRBJ2-5; 7 bases fit TRBD2. Germline V gene data show CDR1 as DFQATT and CDR2 as SNEGSKA (reference sequence). V lost 5 bases and J lost 6; bases outside the gene matches: 6. The length of the CDR3 is 12 residues. The CDR3, as DNA: TGCAGTGCTGCGGGAGTCGGGAAGACCCAGTACTTC. Residues: CSAAGVGKTQYF.

In this sample, this clonotype turned up a few times. This sequence joins TRBV5-4 and TRBJ2-5; 7 positions agree with TRBD1. The trim removed 7 bases at V and 5 bases at J, leaving 14 bases unmatched. The germline gives CDR1 SGHNT, CDR2 YYREEE (reference sequence). This CDR3 is built from 15 residues. The CDR3 bases are TGTGCCAGCGGACCACAGGGGTTGATCGTCGAGACCCAGTACTTC. Residues: CASGPQGLIVETQYF. The complete variable domain, with remaining parts taken from reference TRBV5-4 and TRBJ2-5, reads ETGVTQSPTHLIKTRGQQVTLRCSSQSGHNTVSWYQQALGQGPQFIFQYYREEENGRGNFPPRFSGLQFPNYSSELNVNALELDDSALYLCASGPQGLIVETQYFGPGTRLLVL.

This clonotype was observed a few times. V gene TRBV15 combines with J gene TRBJ2-1; the D call may be TRBD1 or TRBD2 (5 bases each). Per the germline V gene, CDR1 is LNHNV and CDR2 is YYDKDF (reference sequence). Trimming left V 0 bases short and J 10 bases short, with 10 bases between. The CDR3 extends over 13 amino acids. The CDR3 nucleotides read TGTGCCACCAGCAGAGATCTGGGACGCGAGCAGTTCTTC. Protein: CATSRDLGREQFF.

This chain joins TRBV20-1 and TRBJ2-3; unclear D gene. The CDR3 is 13 residues long. Per germline, CDR1 DFQATT and CDR2 SNEGSKA (reference sequence). Trimming removed 2 bases from V and 2 bases from J, with 8 bases in between. As DNA, the CDR3 is TGCAGTGCTAGAAGGCGGCACACAGATACGCAGTATTTT. Its protein is CSARRRHTDTQYF.

The chain recombines TRBV2 with TRBJ1-1; weak D call: TRBD1 (5 bases). Between the trimmed V and J ends, which lost 6 bases and 8 bases, there was a span of 16 bases. The germline V gene encodes CDR1 SNHLY and CDR2 FYNNEI. CDR3 length: 13 residues. CDR3 DNA sequence: TGTGCCAGCAGGATGGTCGACAGCCGGGAAGCTTTCTTT. This codes for CASRMVDSREAFF.

This chain uses TRBV6-5 with TRBJ2-4; TRBD2 matches at 9 bases. This CDR3 comprises 18 residues. CDR1 and CDR2 from the germline V gene are MNHEY and SVGAGI. The junction had 10 bases not matched to a gene; V was cut back by 4 bases and J by 0 bases. In DNA, the CDR3 is TGTGCCAGCAGTTCCCCCCGGCTAGCGGGGCTAGCCAAAAACATTCAGTACTTC. Its protein product is CASSSPRLAGLAKNIQYF.

In its sample, this clonotype was seen a few times. J is TRBJ2-4 and V is TRBV7-9; TRBD1 is a possible D gene (5 bases). Germline V gene lookup returns CDR1 SEHNR and CDR2 FQNEAQ (reference sequence). The CDR3 length is 14 residues. V lost 5 bases to trimming and J lost 4 bases, with 12 bases between them. CDR3 bases: TGTGCCAGCAGCGCAGGACATAGGAAAAACATTCAGTACTTC. Encoded protein: CASSAGHRKNIQYF.

This clonotype was counted between two and nine times. This chain connects TRBV6-1 to TRBJ2-1; D is possibly TRBD1 (6 bases). In germline, CDR1 is MNHNS, CDR2 SASEGT. The V and J ends lost 8 bases and 3 bases respectively, with 17 bases between them. This CDR3 has 15 residues. The CDR3 region has the DNA TGTGCCAGCGCGGATCCGGGACAAAACTACAATGAGCAGTTCTTC. This translates into CASADPGQNYNEQFF.

This chain uses TRBV20-1 with TRBJ2-7; D might be TRBD1 or TRBD2, each matching 6 bases. CDR3 length: 15 amino acids. V lost 1 base, J lost 3 bases, and 16 bases lay in between. From germline, CDR1 is DFQATT and CDR2 SNEGSKA (reference sequence). Here the CDR3 reads CSARVPGARIYEQYF. The CDR3 DNA reads TGCAGTGCTAGAGTTCCGGGGGCCCGAATCTACGAGCAGTACTTC.